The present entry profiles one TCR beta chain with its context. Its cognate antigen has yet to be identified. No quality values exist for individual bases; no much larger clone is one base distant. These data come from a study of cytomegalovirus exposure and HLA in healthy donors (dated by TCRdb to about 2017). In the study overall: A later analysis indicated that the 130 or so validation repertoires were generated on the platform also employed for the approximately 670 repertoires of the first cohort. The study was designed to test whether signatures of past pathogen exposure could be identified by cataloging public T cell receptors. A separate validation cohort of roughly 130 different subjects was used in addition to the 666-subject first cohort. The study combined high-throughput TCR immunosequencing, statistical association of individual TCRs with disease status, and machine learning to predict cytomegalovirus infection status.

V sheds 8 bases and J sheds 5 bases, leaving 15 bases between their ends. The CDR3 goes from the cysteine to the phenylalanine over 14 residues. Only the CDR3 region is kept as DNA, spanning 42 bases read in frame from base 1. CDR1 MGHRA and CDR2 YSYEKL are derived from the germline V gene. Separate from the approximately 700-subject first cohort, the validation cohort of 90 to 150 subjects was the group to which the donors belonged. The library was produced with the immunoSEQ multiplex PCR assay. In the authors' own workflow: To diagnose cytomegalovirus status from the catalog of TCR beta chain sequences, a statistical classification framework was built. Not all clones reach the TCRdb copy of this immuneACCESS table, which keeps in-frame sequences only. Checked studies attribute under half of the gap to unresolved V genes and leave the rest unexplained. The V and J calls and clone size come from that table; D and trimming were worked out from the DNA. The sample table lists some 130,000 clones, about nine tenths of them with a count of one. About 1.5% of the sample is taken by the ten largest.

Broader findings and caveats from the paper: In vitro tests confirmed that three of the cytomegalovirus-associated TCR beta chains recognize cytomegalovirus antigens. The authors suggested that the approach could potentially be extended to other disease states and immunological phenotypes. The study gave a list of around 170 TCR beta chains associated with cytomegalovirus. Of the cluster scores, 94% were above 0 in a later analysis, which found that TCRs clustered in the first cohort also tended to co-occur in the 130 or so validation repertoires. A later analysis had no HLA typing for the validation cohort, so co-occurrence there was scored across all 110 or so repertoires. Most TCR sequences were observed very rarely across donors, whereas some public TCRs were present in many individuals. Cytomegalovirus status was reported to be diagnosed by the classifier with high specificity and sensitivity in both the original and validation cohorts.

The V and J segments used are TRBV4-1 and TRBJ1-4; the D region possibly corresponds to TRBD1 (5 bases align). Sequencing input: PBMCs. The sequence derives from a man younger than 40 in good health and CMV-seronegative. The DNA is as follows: TGCGCCAGCTCCTGGACACCCCAAAATGAAAAACTGTTTTTT. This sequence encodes CASSWTPQNEKLFF.